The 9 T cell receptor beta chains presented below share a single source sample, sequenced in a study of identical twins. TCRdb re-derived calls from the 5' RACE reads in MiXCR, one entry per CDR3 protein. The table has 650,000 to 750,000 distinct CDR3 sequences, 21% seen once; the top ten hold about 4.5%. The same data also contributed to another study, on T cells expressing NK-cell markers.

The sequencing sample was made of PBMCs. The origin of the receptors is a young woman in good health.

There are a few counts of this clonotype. CDR3 DNA: TGTGCCAGCAGCGTTGGCGGGAGGGTGCTCTACAATGAGCAGTTCTTC. Protein product: CASSVGGRVLYNEQFF. This chain connects TRBV9 to TRBJ2-1; 9 nucleotides agree with TRBD2. This CDR3 spans 16 amino acids. The germline CDR1 and CDR2 sequences are SGDLS and YYNGEE. The V and J ends lost 2 bases and 3 bases, in that order; junction bases with no gene match: 6.

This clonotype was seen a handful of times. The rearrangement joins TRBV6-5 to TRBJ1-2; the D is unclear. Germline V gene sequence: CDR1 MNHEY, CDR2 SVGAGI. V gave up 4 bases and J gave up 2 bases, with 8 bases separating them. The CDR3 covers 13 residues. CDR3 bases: TGTGCCAGCAGTTCTAAGGCGAACTATGGCTACACCTTC. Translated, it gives CASSSKANYGYTF.

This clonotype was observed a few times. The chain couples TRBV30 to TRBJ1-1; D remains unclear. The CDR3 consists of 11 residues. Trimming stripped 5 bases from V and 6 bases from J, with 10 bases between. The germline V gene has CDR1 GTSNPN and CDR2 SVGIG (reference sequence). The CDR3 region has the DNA TGTGCCTGGGGACGGGTGTCTGAAGCTTTCTTT. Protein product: CAWGRVSEAFF.

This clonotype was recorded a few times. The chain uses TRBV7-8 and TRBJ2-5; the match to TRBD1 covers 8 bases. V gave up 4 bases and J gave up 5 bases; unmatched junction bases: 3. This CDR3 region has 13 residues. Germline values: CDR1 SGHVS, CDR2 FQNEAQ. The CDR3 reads CASSWTGMETQYF. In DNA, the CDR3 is TGTGCCAGCAGCTGGACAGGGATGGAGACCCAGTACTTC.

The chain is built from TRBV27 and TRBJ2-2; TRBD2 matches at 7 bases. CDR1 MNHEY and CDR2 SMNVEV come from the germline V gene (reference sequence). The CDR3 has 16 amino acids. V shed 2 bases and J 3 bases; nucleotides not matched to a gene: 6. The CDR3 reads CASSLGAGVDTGELFF. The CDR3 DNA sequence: TGTGCCAGCAGTTTAGGCGCGGGAGTTGACACCGGGGAGCTGTTTTTT.

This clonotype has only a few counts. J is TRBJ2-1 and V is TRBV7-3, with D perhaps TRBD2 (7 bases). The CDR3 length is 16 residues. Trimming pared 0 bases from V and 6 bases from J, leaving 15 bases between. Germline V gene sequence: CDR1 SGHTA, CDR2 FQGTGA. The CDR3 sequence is CASSLTTGGPPNEQFF. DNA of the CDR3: TGTGCCAGCAGCTTAACGACCGGGGGGCCGCCCAATGAGCAGTTCTTC.

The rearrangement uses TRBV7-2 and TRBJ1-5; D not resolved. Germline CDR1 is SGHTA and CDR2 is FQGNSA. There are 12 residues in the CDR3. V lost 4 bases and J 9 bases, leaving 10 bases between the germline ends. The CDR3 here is CASSSLGGPQHF. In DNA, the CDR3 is TGTGCCAGCAGCTCCCTAGGTGGGCCCCAGCATTTT.

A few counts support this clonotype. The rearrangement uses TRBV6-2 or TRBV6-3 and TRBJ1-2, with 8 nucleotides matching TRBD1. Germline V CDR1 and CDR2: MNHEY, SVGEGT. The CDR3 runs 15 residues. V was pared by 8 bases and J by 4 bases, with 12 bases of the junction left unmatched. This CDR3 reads CASRTTGTGRYGYTF. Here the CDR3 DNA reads TGTGCCAGCCGGACAACCGGGACAGGCCGCTATGGCTACACCTTC.

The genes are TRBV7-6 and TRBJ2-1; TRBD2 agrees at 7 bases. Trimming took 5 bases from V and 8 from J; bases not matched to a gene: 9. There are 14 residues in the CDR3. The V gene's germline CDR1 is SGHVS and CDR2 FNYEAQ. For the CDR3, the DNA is TGTGCCAGCAGCCCTGGACTAGAACCTCATGAGCAGTTCTTC. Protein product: CASSPGLEPHEQFF.